The clone carrying this TCR beta chain appeared once. This sample is drawn from a study of CD8+CD57+ T cells in acquired aplastic anemia. Looked up from germline, CDR1 is DFQATT and CDR2 is SNEGSKA (reference sequence). CDR3 size: 15 residues. Trimming removed 1 base from V and 0 bases from J; junction bases left unmatched: 6. Using genomic DNA as the template, TCR beta VDJ and CDR3 profiling was carried out. From the reads, TCRdb called clonotypes with MiXCR, one entry per CDR3 protein. The sample holds 250,000 to 350,000 distinct CDR3 sequences, roughly three fifths seen once. This TCR derives from a human donor with severe aplastic anemia or a healthy control (not recorded which). The V call is TRBV20-1, the J call TRBJ2-7; 7 bases match TRBD2. The sample was sorted CD4+, CD8+, or CD8+CD57+ T cells (not recorded which) from PBMCs. DNA for the CDR3: TGCAGTGCTAGAGTGCTGCGGGAGTCCTCCTACGAGCAGTACTTC. Its protein is CSARVLRESSYEQYF.